The 32 T cell receptor beta chains given below trace back to one sample, sequenced in a study of long-term antiretroviral therapy in people with HIV. Samples were assayed with immunoSEQ v3.0 at survey level. This table comes from immunoSEQ multiplex PCR, and its TCRdb copy is limited to in-frame clones, with some not included. Of 30,000 to 40,000 clones listed, more than 75% were seen once; the top ten hold roughly 3.2%. Here the sequenced sample was unsorted PBMCs, taken 1.9 years after starting antiretroviral therapy. Receptors were obtained from a man between 18 and 35 years old with HIV.

The rearrangement uses TRBV2 and TRBJ2-1; D may be TRBD1 (5 bases). CDR1 and CDR2 from the germline V gene are SNHLY and FYNNEI. The V end lost 5 bases, the J end lost 7 bases, and 9 bases lay between the germline ends. The length of the CDR3 is 12 residues. CDR3 in amino acids: CASSPDRNEQFF. CDR3 DNA: TGTGCCAGCAGTCCCGACAGAAATGAGCAGTTCTTC.

The chain recombines TRBV7-8 with TRBJ1-6; unclear D gene. The CDR3 length is 16 residues. Germline CDR1 and CDR2: SGHVS and FQNEAQ. Trimming pared 5 bases from V and 0 bases from J, leaving 11 bases between. CDR3 DNA: TGTGCCAGCAGCCCCCAAGCCAGCTCCTATAATTCACCCCTCCACTTT. Residues: CASSPQASSYNSPLHF.

V is TRBV27 and J is TRBJ2-5, with D possibly being TRBD2 (6 bases). CDR1 and CDR2 (germline): MNHEY, SMNVEV (reference sequence). The CDR3 is 14 amino acids. V was trimmed by 11 bases and J by 2 bases, leaving 18 bases between them. The CDR3 reads CAAGGLAAQETQYF. CDR3 DNA sequence: TGTGCCGCCGGTGGTTTAGCGGCACAAGAGACCCAGTACTTC.

The chain uses TRBV5-6 and TRBJ1-5, with D unclear. V was shortened by 4 bases and J by 5 bases, with 10 bases between the two germline ends. CDR3 length equals 13 residues. The V gene's germline CDR1 is SGHDT and CDR2 YYEEEE. CDR3 sequence reads: CASSLNFDQPQHF. The CDR3 DNA reads as TGTGCCAGCAGCCTAAACTTCGATCAGCCCCAGCATTTT.

The genes are TRBV9 and TRBJ2-3, with 7 positions matching TRBD2. There are 15 residues in the CDR3. Germline CDR1 reads SGDLS; CDR2 reads YYNGEE. J was trimmed by 3 bases and V by 2 bases; bases with no gene match: 6. The CDR3 DNA reads TGTGCCAGCAGCGTCTCCCCAGCGGGAACAGATACGCAGTATTTT. It translates to CASSVSPAGTDTQYF.

DNA of the CDR3: TGTGCCAGCACCGAGACTAGAGGAGAGACCCAGTACTTC. Translated: CASTETRGETQYF. The J gene is TRBJ2-5, the V gene TRBV6-1; maybe TRBD2 (6 bases). Germline V gene data show CDR1 as MNHNS and CDR2 as SASEGT. The CDR3 is 13 amino acids. Between the trimmed V and J ends, which lost 7 bases and 4 bases, there was a span of 13 bases.

The chain links TRBV7-8 to TRBJ2-2; either TRBD1 or TRBD2 may supply D (5 bases each). V gave up 3 bases and J gave up 5 bases, with 10 bases separating them. Germline V gene data show CDR1 as SGHVS and CDR2 as FQNEAQ. The CDR3 is 14 residues long. CDR3 sequence reads: CASSLGEPTGELFF. The CDR3 DNA reads as TGTGCCAGCAGCTTGGGGGAGCCAACCGGGGAGCTGTTTTTT.

The chain links TRBV27 to TRBJ2-7; the match to TRBD2 covers 7 bases. Germline CDR1 reads MNHEY; CDR2 reads SMNVEV (reference sequence). The V segment lost 2 bases and the J segment 4 bases; nucleotides outside the gene matches: 5. This CDR3 has 14 amino acids. Here the CDR3 reads CASSLAGEGYEQYV. The CDR3 nucleotides are TGTGCCAGCAGTTTAGCGGGGGAAGGATACGAGCAGTACGTC.

The J gene is TRBJ1-3, the V gene TRBV28; the D is unclear. Per the germline V gene, CDR1 is MDHEN and CDR2 is SYDVKM. CDR3 length: 14 amino acids. The V and J ends lost 3 bases and 0 bases respectively, with 6 bases between them. The DNA for the CDR3 is TGTGCCAGCAGTTTGTCTTACTCTGGAAACACCATATATTTT. It translates to CASSLSYSGNTIYF.

The V gene is TRBV6-1, the J gene TRBJ2-7; a weak D match, TRBD1 (5 bases). CDR1 and CDR2 (germline): MNHNS, SASEGT. The CDR3 has 14 residues. Trimming took off 2 bases at V and 2 bases at J, with 10 bases between the two ends. The CDR3 nucleotides are TGTGCCAGCAGTGAACGGGCAGGGACCTACGAGCAGTACTTC. Its translation is CASSERAGTYEQYF.

The sample holds a few counts of this clone. This rearrangement joins TRBV5-1 to TRBJ2-7; D remains ambiguous. Trimming removed 4 bases from V and 2 bases from J, with 13 bases in between. This CDR3 spans 14 amino acids. CDR1 and CDR2 (germline): SGHRS, YFSETQ. The CDR3 sequence is CASSPEDGPYEQYF. As DNA, the CDR3 is TGCGCCAGCAGCCCGGAAGATGGGCCCTACGAGCAGTACTTC.

The V and J genes are TRBV6-5 and TRBJ2-3; D not resolved. The CDR3 totals 14 residues. Looked up from germline, CDR1 is MNHEY and CDR2 is SVGAGI. V lost 0 bases and J lost 9, with 13 bases in between. The CDR3 region is CASSYSQASETQYF. CDR3 DNA: TGTGCCAGCAGTTACTCGCAGGCGAGTGAAACGCAGTATTTT.

This clone was detected once. The V call is TRBV6-1, the J call TRBJ1-5; possibly TRBD1 for D (5 bases). This CDR3 is 15 amino acids long. Trimming left V 2 bases short and J 7 bases short, with 15 bases between. Germline CDR1 and CDR2: MNHNS and SASEGT. CDR3 bases: TGTGCCAGCAGTGAACGGGTGGGGGGTGAGCAGCCCCAGCATTTT. Its translation is CASSERVGGEQPQHF.

The rearrangement uses TRBV5-1 and TRBJ1-5; 12 bases fit TRBD1. With V trimmed by 4 bases and J by 5 bases, 4 bases remained unmatched. This CDR3 is built from 15 residues. Germline CDR1 is SGHRS and CDR2 is YFSETQ. The CDR3 protein is CASSGGTGGDQPQHF. The CDR3 nucleotides are TGCGCCAGCAGCGGCGGGACAGGGGGCGATCAGCCCCAGCATTTT. The full variable domain, rest sourced from reference TRBV5-1 and TRBJ1-5, is KAGVTQTPRYLIKTRGQQVTLSCSPISGHRSVSWYQQTPGQGLQFLFEYFSETQRNKGNFPGRFSGRQFSNSRSEMNVSTLELGDSALYLCASSGGTGGDQPQHFGDGTRLSIL.

This clone was recorded only once. The chain has TRBV2 and TRBJ2-3; 8 nucleotides line up with TRBD2. The CDR3 is 16 residues long. J was trimmed by 1 base and V by 7 bases; bases with no gene match: 10. Germline V lookup: CDR1 SNHLY, CDR2 FYNNEI. CDR3 coding DNA: TGTGCCAGCACGGCTGACCGAGCGGGGGGCACAGATACGCAGTATTTT. Translation: CASTADRAGGTDTQYF.

This chain links TRBV6-1 with TRBJ1-1; tentative D call: TRBD1 (6 bases). Germline V gene data show CDR1 as MNHNS and CDR2 as SASEGT. V lost 3 bases and J 4 bases, leaving 12 bases between the germline ends. The CDR3 is made up of 14 amino acids. CDR3 in DNA: TGTGCCAGCAGTGATAAATCAGGGGCCACTGAAGCTTTCTTT. This sequence encodes CASSDKSGATEAFF.

This clone was found a few times. The chain employs TRBV28 and TRBJ2-2; D may correspond to TRBD1 or TRBD2 (6 bases each). This CDR3 region has 13 residues. The germline CDR1 and CDR2 sequences are MDHEN and SYDVKM. V was cut by 6 bases and J by 6 bases, with 11 bases left in between. The CDR3 coding sequence is TGTGCCAGCAGCCGGAGGGGGGCCGGGGAGCTGTTTTTT. Residues: CASSRRGAGELFF. The whole variable domain, remainder taken from reference TRBV28 and TRBJ2-2, is DVKVTQSSRYLVKRTGEKVFLECVQDMDHENMFWYRQDPGLGLRLIYFSYDVKMKEKGDIPEGYSVSREKKERFSLILESASTNQTSMYLCASSRRGAGELFFGEGSRLTVL.

The J gene is TRBJ1-3, the V gene TRBV7-3, with D tentatively TRBD1 (5 bases). Germline V lookup: CDR1 SGHTA, CDR2 FQGTGA. Trimming stripped 4 bases from V and 2 bases from J, with 6 bases between. The CDR3 loop spans 13 amino acids. The CDR3 sequence: CASSSGPGNTIYF. CDR3 sequence (DNA): TGTGCCAGCAGCTCGGGACCTGGAAACACCATATATTTT.

The rearrangement joins TRBV5-1 to TRBJ1-1; D gene uncertain. The germline gives CDR1 SGHRS, CDR2 YFSETQ. CDR3 length: 15 amino acids. V was cut by 6 bases and J by 1 base, with 16 bases left in between. The DNA of the CDR3 is TGCGCCAGCAACCCCCTCGACGGAAGGAACACTGAAGCTTTCTTT. Protein: CASNPLDGRNTEAFF.

CDR3 region: CASSLDRDGYSPLHF. DNA of the CDR3: TGTGCCAGCAGCTTGGACCGGGACGGCTATTCACCCCTCCACTTT. V is TRBV5-6 and J is TRBJ1-6; tentatively, D is TRBD1 (5 bases). Trimming took off 0 bases at V and 8 bases at J, with 12 bases between the two ends. Germline values: CDR1 SGHDT, CDR2 YYEEEE. The CDR3 runs 15 residues. The whole variable domain, remainder taken from reference TRBV5-6 and TRBJ1-6, is DAGVTQSPTHLIKTRGQQVTLRCSPKSGHDTVSWYQQALGQGPQFIFQYYEEEERQRGNFPDRFSGHQFPNYSSELNVNALLLGDSALYLCASSLDRDGYSPLHFGNGTRLTVT.

The J gene is TRBJ1-6, the V gene TRBV7-6; D gene uncertain. Germline loops: CDR1 SGHVS, CDR2 FNYEAQ. Trimming took 3 bases from V and 5 from J, leaving 8 bases between them. This CDR3 comprises 14 residues. The CDR3 DNA is TGTGCCAGCAGCTTTTGGGAAAATAATTCACCCCTCCACTTT. Its protein product is CASSFWENNSPLHF.

This rearrangement joins TRBV11-1 to TRBJ2-1; TRBD1 might be the D (5 bases). The germline gives CDR1 SGHAT, CDR2 FQDESV (reference sequence). Trimming removed 1 base from V and 9 bases from J, with 13 bases in between. The CDR3 length is 14 residues. The DNA for the CDR3 is TGTGCCAGCAGCTTAGGAGCAGGGTGGGGTGAGCAGTTCTTC. Translated, it gives CASSLGAGWGEQFF.

The chain employs TRBV5-1 and TRBJ1-5; tentatively, D is TRBD1 (5 bases). Trimming removed 0 bases from V and 2 bases from J, with 15 bases in between. Germline V lookup: CDR1 SGHRS, CDR2 YFSETQ. The length of the CDR3 is 17 residues. CDR3 nucleotides: TGCGCCAGCAGCTTGGCCGGCCAACAACAGGGCAATCAGCCCCAGCATTTT. It specifies CASSLAGQQQGNQPQHF.

The V call is TRBV6-1, the J call TRBJ1-1; D gene uncertain. The CDR3 length is 11 residues. V was clipped by 5 bases and J by 8 bases, with 9 bases between them. Looked up from germline, CDR1 is MNHNS and CDR2 is SASEGT. CDR3 loop: CASSFNSEAFF. In nucleotides, the CDR3 is TGTGCCAGCAGTTTCAACTCAGAAGCTTTCTTT.

V is TRBV29-1 and J is TRBJ2-7; D uncertain. V shed 7 bases and J shed 3 bases, with 7 bases lying between them. This CDR3 has 10 amino acids. The germline V gene encodes CDR1 SQVTM and CDR2 ANQGSEA. The CDR3 reads CSALDYEQYF. The CDR3 nucleotides read TGCAGCGCCCTAGACTACGAGCAGTACTTC.

The rearrangement uses TRBV10-3 and TRBJ1-1; unclear D gene. The germline CDR1 and CDR2 sequences are ENHRY and SYGVKD. Trimming stripped 6 bases from V and 0 bases from J, with 11 bases between. The CDR3 consists of 14 residues. Here the CDR3 reads CAISGRLMNTEAFF. The CDR3 nucleotides read TGTGCCATCAGCGGACGACTCATGAACACTGAAGCTTTCTTT.

The chain joins TRBV6-5 to TRBJ2-5, with 8 bases identical to TRBD1. Looked up from germline, CDR1 is MNHEY and CDR2 is SVGAGI. J was trimmed by 4 bases and V by 4 bases; bases with no gene match: 5. There are 14 residues in the CDR3. CDR3 residues: CASSSGTGLETQYF. CDR3 DNA: TGTGCCAGCAGTTCCGGGACAGGTCTAGAGACCCAGTACTTC.

The chain recombines TRBV4-2 with TRBJ1-6; 7 bases agree with TRBD1. The CDR3 contains 15 residues. Germline CDR1 LGHNA, CDR2 YNFKEQ. The ends lost 3 bases at V and 9 bases at J; junction bases unmatched: 8. CDR3 nucleotide sequence: TGTGCCAGCAGCCACTCCGGGACAGAAGGTTCACCCCTCCACTTT. This sequence encodes CASSHSGTEGSPLHF.

The V call is TRBV27, the J call TRBJ2-2; D gene uncertain. The germline gives CDR1 MNHEY, CDR2 SMNVEV (reference sequence). Trimming shortened V by 2 bases and J by 5 bases, and 0 bases separated the two germline ends. This CDR3 contains 11 residues. CDR3 amino acids: CASSLTGELFF. For the CDR3, the DNA is TGTGCCAGCAGTTTAACCGGGGAGCTGTTTTTT.

This clone is a singleton in its sample. This CDR3 reads CASSAGYSGNTIYF. The CDR3 nucleotides read TGTGCCAGCAGTGCAGGTTACTCTGGAAACACCATATATTTT. The gene calls are TRBV2 and TRBJ1-3, with no clear D. V was trimmed by 4 bases and J by 0 bases, leaving 7 bases between them. The germline gives CDR1 SNHLY, CDR2 FYNNEI. The CDR3 loop spans 14 amino acids.

This clone was picked up a small number of times. This chain uses TRBV19 with TRBJ1-3, with a possible D match to TRBD1 (5 bases). The V end was cut by 9 bases, the J end by 4 bases, with 28 bases between. The CDR3 spans 18 residues. Germline CDR1 reads LNHDA; CDR2 reads SQIVND (reference sequence). The CDR3 coding sequence is TGTGCCAGCACCAAGCAGGTCGGTCGGACAAGTCGAGGAAACACCATATATTTT. As protein: CASTKQVGRTSRGNTIYF.

This clone has a handful of counts. The genes are TRBV6-1 and TRBJ2-2; D not resolved. The V gene lost 4 bases and the J gene lost 4 bases, with 13 bases spanning the gap. Germline V gives CDR1 MNHNS, CDR2 SASEGT. The CDR3 loop spans 15 amino acids. The chain's CDR3 is CASSGPTTLTGELFF. As DNA, the CDR3 is TGTGCCAGCAGTGGACCAACTACTCTCACCGGGGAGCTGTTTTTT.